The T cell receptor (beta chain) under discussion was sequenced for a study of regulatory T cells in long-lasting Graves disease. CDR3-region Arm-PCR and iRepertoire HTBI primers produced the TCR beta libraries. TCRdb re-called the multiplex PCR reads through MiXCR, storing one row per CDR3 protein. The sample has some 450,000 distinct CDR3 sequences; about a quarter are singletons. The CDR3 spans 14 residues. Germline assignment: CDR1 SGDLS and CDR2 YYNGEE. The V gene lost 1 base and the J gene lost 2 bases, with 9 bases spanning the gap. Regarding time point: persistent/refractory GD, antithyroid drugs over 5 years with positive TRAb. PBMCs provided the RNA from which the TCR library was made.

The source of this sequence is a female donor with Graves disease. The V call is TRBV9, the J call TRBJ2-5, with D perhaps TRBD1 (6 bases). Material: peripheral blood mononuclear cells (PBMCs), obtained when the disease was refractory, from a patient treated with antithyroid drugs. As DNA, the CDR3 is TGTGCCAGCAGCGTAACCGGACAGCAAGAGACCCAGTACTTC. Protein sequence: CASSVTGQQETQYF. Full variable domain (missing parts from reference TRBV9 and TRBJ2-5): DSGVTQTPKHLITATGQRVTLRCSPRSGDLSVYWYQQSLDQGLQFLIQYYNGEERAKGNILERFSAQQFPDLHSELNLSSLELGDSALYFCASSVTGQQETQYFGPGTRLLVL.